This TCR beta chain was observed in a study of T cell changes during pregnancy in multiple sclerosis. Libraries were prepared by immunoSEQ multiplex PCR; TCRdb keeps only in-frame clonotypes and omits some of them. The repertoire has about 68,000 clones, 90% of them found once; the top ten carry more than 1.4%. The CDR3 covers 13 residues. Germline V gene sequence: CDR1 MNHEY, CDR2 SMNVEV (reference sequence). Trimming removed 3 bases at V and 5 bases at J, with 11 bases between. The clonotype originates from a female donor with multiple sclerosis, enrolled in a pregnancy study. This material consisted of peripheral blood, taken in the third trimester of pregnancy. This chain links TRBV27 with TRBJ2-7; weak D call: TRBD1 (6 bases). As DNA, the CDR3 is TGTGCCAGCAGTTTGGCCAGGGGCCACGAGCAGTACTTC. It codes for CASSLARGHEQYF.